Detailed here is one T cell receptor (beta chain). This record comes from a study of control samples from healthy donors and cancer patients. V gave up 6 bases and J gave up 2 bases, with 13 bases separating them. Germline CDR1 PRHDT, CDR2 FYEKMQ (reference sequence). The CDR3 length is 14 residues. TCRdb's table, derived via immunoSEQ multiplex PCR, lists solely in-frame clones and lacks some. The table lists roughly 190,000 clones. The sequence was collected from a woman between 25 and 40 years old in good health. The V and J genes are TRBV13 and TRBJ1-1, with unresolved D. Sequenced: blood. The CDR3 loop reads CASRYLGGNTEAFF. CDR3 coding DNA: TGTGCCAGCAGGTATCTAGGAGGTAACACTGAAGCTTTCTTT.